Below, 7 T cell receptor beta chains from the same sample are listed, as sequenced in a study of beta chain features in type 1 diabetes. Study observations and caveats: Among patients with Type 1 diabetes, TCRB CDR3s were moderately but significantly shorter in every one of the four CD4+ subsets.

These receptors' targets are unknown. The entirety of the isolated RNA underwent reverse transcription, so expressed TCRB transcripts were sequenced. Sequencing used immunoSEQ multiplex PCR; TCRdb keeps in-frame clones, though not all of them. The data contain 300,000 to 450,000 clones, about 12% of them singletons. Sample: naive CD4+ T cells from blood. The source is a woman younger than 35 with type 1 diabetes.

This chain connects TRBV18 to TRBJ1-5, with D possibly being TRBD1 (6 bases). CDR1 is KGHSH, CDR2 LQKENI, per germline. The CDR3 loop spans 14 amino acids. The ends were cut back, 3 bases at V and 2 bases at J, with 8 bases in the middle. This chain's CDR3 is CASSPGAGNQPQHF. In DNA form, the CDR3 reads TGTGCCAGCTCACCGGGGGCTGGCAATCAGCCCCAGCATTTT.

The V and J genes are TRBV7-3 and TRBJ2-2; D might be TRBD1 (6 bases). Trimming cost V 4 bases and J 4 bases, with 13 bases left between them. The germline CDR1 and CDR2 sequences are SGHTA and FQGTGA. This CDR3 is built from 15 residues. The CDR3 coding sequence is TGTGCCAGCAGCTCACAGGGTGGTGGCACCGGGGAGCTGTTTTTT. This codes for CASSSQGGGTGELFF.

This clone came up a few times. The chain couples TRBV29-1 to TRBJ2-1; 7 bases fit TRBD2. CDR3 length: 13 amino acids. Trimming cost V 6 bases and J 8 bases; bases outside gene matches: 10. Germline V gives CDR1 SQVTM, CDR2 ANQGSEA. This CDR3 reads CSVERGVRYEQFF. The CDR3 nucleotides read TGCAGCGTAGAGCGGGGAGTTAGGTATGAGCAGTTCTTC.

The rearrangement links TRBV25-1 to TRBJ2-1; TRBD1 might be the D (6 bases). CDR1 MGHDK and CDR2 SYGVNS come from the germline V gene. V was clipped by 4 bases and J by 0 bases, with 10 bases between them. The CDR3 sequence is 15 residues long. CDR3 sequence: CASSVTGSSYNEQFF. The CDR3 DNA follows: TGTGCCAGCAGTGTCACAGGGAGCTCCTACAATGAGCAGTTCTTC.

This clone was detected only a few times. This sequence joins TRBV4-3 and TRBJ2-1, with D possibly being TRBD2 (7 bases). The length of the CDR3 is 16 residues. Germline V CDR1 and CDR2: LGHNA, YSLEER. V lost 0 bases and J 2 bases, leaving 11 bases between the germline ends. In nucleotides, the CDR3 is TGCGCCAGCAGCCAAGATGGGCGGGGGCCCTACAATGAGCAGTTCTTC. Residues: CASSQDGRGPYNEQFF.

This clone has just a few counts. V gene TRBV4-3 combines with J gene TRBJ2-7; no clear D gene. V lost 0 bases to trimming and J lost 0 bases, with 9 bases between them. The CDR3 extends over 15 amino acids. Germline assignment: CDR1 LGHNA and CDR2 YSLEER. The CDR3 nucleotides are TGCGCCAGCAGCCAAGATCCACACATCTCCTACGAGCAGTACTTC. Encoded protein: CASSQDPHISYEQYF.

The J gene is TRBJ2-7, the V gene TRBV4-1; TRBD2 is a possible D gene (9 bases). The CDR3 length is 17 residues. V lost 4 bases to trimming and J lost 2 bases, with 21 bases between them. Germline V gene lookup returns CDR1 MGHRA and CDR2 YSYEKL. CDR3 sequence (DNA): TGCGCCAGCAGCCGTCCCGCAGGGGGCGGGAGGGCCTACGAGCAGTACTTC. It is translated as CASSRPAGGGRAYEQYF.